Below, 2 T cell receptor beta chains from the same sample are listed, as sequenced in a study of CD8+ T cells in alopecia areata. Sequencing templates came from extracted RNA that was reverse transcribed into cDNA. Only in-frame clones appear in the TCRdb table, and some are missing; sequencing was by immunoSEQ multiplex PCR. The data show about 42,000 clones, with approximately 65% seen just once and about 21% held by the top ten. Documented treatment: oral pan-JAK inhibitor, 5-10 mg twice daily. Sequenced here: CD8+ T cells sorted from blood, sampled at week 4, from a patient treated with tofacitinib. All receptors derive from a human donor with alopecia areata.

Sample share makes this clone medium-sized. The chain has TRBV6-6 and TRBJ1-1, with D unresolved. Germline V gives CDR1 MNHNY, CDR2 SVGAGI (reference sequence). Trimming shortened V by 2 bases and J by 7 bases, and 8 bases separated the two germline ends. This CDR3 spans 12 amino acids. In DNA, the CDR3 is TGTGCCAGCAGTTACACGCAGGTTGAAGCTTTCTTT. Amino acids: CASSYTQVEAFF.

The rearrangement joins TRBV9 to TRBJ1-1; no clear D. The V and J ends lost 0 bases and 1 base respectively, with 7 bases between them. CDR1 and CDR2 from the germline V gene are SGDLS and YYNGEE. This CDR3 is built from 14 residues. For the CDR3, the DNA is TGTGCCAGCAGCGTAGATAGTGCGAACACTGAAGCTTTCTTT. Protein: CASSVDSANTEAFF.